The source of this T cell receptor beta chain is a study of vaccination effects on CD4 cells after COVID-19. General observations from the study: In the late period after vaccination, infection- and vaccine-induced clones contracted markedly. Spike-reactive clones found after vaccination in convalescents were mainly new vaccine-induced clones.

Regarding this clone: No antigen is known for it.

V lost 4 bases to trimming and J lost 2 bases, with 9 bases between them. Germline loops: CDR1 SEHNR, CDR2 FQNEAQ (reference sequence). CDR3 length equals 13 residues. Expansion of antigen-specific CD4+ T cells with viral peptide pools was carried out by the ViraFEST assay before sequencing. At the end of less than 12 days of culture, CD4+ T cells were isolated. SARS-CoV-2 infected the person between March and December 2020, as confirmed by PCR. Data came from immunoSEQ multiplex PCR; TCRdb stores just in-frame clones and leaves some out. The sample holds around 30,000 clones, approximately 70% seen once.

The sequence was obtained from a human donor who had a prior SARS-CoV-2 infection. The rearrangement links TRBV7-9 to TRBJ2-7; tentatively, D is TRBD2 (5 bases). The sequencing used CD4+ T cells from PBMCs cultured with SARS-CoV-2 spike peptides, collected before COVID-19 vaccination. The CDR3 nucleotides read TGTGCCAGCAGCTCGGACGGGACCTACGAGCAGTACTTC. Amino acid sequence: CASSSDGTYEQYF.